This T cell receptor (beta chain) appears in the sequencing data of a study of shared clonotypes between healthy human individuals. Profiling relied on immunoSEQ multiplex PCR, and the TCRdb table lists in-frame clones only, not all of them. The data show about 2.4 million clones, with 80% to 95% seen just once and 0.36% held by the top ten. Unmatched junction bases numbered 6, after V lost 5 bases and J lost 5 bases. This CDR3 is built from 14 residues. The germline V gene encodes CDR1 SGHTA and CDR2 FQGTGA. Study-level results: Naive subsets typically showed greater estimated richness than memory subsets.

With respect to this clone: The antigen is undetermined.

The TCR was taken from a man aged 18 to 30 in good health. Some clones in this sample may be carry-over from other donors' samples. Sequencing input: naive CD4+ T cells from PBMCs. Stated subset: CD45RA+ positively selected. The gene calls are TRBV7-3 and TRBJ2-1, with 7 bases that match TRBD2. The CDR3 region has the DNA TGTGCCAGCAGCAGACATACTAGCGACAATGAGCAGTTCTTC. Its translation: CASSRHTSDNEQFF.